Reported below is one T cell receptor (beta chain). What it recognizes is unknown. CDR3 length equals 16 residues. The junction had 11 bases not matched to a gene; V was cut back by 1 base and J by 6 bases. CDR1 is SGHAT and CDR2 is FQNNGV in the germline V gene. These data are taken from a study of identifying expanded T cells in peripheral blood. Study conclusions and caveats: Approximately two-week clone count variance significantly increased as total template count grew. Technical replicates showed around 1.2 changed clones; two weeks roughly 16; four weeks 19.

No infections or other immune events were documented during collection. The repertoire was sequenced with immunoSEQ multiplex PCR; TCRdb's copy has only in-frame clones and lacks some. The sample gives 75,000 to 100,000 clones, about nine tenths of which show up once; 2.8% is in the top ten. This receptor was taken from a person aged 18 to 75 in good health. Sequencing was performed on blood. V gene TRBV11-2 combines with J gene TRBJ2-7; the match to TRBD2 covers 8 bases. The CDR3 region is CASSLVIGTRPLEQYF. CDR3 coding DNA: TGTGCCAGCAGCTTAGTGATCGGGACTAGACCCCTCGAGCAGTACTTC.